This passage covers 16 T cell receptor beta chains from one sample sequenced in a study of CD8 T cells in ankylosing spondylitis. Study-wide points: Ankylosing spondylitis blood appeared to carry a characteristic TCR beta motif of 7 or 8 highly homologous variants.

Their antigens remain unidentified. Via MiXCR, TCRdb re-called the 5' RACE reads, giving one row per CDR3 protein. The sample has about 400,000 distinct CDR3 sequences, around 24% seen once; the top ten hold about a sixth. Source material: blood, either unsorted or a sorted T cell fraction (not recorded which). The receptors stem from a male donor with ankylosing spondylitis.

This clonotype occurred a few times. The chain joins TRBV20-1 to TRBJ2-5, with 13 bases identical to TRBD2. V trimming: 1 base; J trimming: 4 bases; junction bases outside the gene matches: 6. This CDR3 region has 16 residues. The germline gives CDR1 DFQATT, CDR2 SNEGSKA (reference sequence). The CDR3 coding sequence is TGCAGTGCTAGAGCGGGACTAGCGGGAAGGTTAGAGACCCAGTACTTC. Translated, it gives CSARAGLAGRLETQYF.

This clonotype was counted a few times. This rearrangement joins TRBV6-1 to TRBJ2-2, with 12 bases lining up with TRBD2. The germline CDR1 and CDR2 sequences are MNHNS and SASEGT. The V gene end was trimmed by 6 bases and the J gene end by 4 bases; junction bases not matched to a gene: 9. The CDR3 is 17 residues long. The CDR3 region is CASSEVGLAGPTGELFF. DNA of the CDR3: TGTGCCAGCAGCGAGGTAGGACTAGCGGGGCCCACCGGGGAGCTGTTTTTT.

This clonotype was seen a few times. This chain links TRBV5-1 with TRBJ2-5, with D maybe TRBD2 (5 bases). With 4 bases removed from V and 4 bases from J, the gap between germline ends came to 17 bases. Germline CDR1 SGHRS, CDR2 YFSETQ. This CDR3 comprises 15 residues. The CDR3 protein is CASSTVAPGRETQYF. For the CDR3, the DNA is TGCGCCAGCAGCACCGTCGCACCGGGGAGAGAGACCCAGTACTTC. The variable domain in full, with the rest retrieved from reference TRBV5-1 and TRBJ2-5, is KAGVTQTPRYLIKTRGQQVTLSCSPISGHRSVSWYQQTPGQGLQFLFEYFSETQRNKGNFPGRFSGRQFSNSRSEMNVSTLELGDSALYLCASSTVAPGRETQYFGPGTRLLVL.

This clonotype was observed a handful of times. The genes are TRBV9 and TRBJ2-5, with D perhaps TRBD1 (5 bases). CDR1 is SGDLS and CDR2 is YYNGEE in the germline V gene. This CDR3 is 14 amino acids long. V lost 2 bases and J lost 2, with 10 bases in between. CDR3 loop: CASSVGHVQETQYF. The CDR3 nucleotides are TGTGCCAGCAGCGTGGGGCACGTACAAGAGACCCAGTACTTC.

V usage is TRBV7-8 and J usage is TRBJ2-5; 8 bases match TRBD2. V shed 5 bases, J shed 9 bases, and the junction held 8 bases outside the gene matches. Per the germline V gene, CDR1 is SGHVS and CDR2 is FQNEAQ. The CDR3 runs to 13 residues. This chain's CDR3 is CASSGTREGAQYF. DNA for the CDR3: TGTGCCAGCAGCGGGACTAGGGAAGGGGCCCAGTACTTC.

This clonotype was seen at least ten times. The chain employs TRBV12-3 or TRBV12-4 and TRBJ1-2; TRBD1 agrees at 8 bases. Trimming took 3 bases from V and 7 from J; bases not matched to a gene: 4. CDR3 length: 13 residues. The CDR3 nucleotides read TGTGCCAGCAGTTTTTCCAGGGGGCTTGGCTACACCTTC. Residues: CASSFSRGLGYTF.

There are many counts of this clonotype. The chain is built from TRBV28 and TRBJ2-1; weak D call: TRBD2 (5 bases). Trimming took 4 bases from V and 4 from J, leaving 11 bases between them. The germline gives CDR1 MDHEN, CDR2 SYDVKM. The CDR3 runs to 14 residues. DNA for the CDR3: TGTGCCAGCAGTTATCTAAGAGGGTACAATGAGCAGTTCTTC. This encodes CASSYLRGYNEQFF.

The CDR3 reads CASSGTGRAYEQYF. The DNA of the CDR3 is TGCGCCAGCAGCGGGACAGGACGAGCCTACGAGCAGTACTTC. The chain employs TRBV5-1 and TRBJ2-7; 8 nucleotides agree with TRBD1. This CDR3 has 14 amino acids. The germline V gene has CDR1 SGHRS and CDR2 YFSETQ. The trim removed 4 bases at V and 2 bases at J, leaving 5 bases unmatched.

This clonotype has a handful of counts. V usage is TRBV9 and J usage is TRBJ1-1; D not resolved. CDR3 size: 14 residues. CDR1 is SGDLS and CDR2 is YYNGEE in the germline V gene. Trimming left V 2 bases short and J 7 bases short, with 15 bases between. CDR3 sequence: CASSVTDGTGEAFF. In DNA form, the CDR3 reads TGTGCCAGCAGCGTTACAGACGGAACTGGTGAAGCTTTCTTT.

This chain links TRBV6-6 with TRBJ1-3, with D hard to call. The germline V gene has CDR1 MNHNY and CDR2 SVGAGI (reference sequence). The CDR3 has 11 amino acids. The V end was cut by 5 bases, the J end by 6 bases, with 5 bases between. The CDR3 DNA sequence: TGTGCCAGCAGTAAACCAAACACCATATATTTT. It translates to CASSKPNTIYF.

The chain is built from TRBV15 and TRBJ2-6, with D uncertain. Trimming stripped 3 bases from V and 0 bases from J, with 24 bases between. The V gene's germline CDR1 is LNHNV and CDR2 YYDKDF (reference sequence). CDR3 size: 21 residues. CDR3 sequence reads: CATSSYHPSHPVGSGANVLTF. CDR3 coding DNA: TGTGCCACCAGCAGCTACCACCCCAGCCACCCTGTAGGCTCTGGGGCCAACGTCCTGACTTTC. The entire variable domain, with the rest obtained from reference TRBV15 and TRBJ2-6, is as follows: DAMVIQNPRYQVTQFGKPVTLSCSQTLNHNVMYWYQQKSSQAPKLLFHYYDKDFNNEADTPDNFQSRRPNTSFCFLDIRSPGLGDTAMYLCATSSYHPSHPVGSGANVLTFGAGSRLTVL.

The chain has TRBV25-1 and TRBJ2-2; perhaps TRBD2 as D (5 bases). The ends were cut back, 5 bases at V and 4 bases at J, with 11 bases in the middle. CDR3 length: 14 residues. Looked up from germline, CDR1 is MGHDK and CDR2 is SYGVNS. This CDR3 reads CASSPRGITGELFF. As DNA, the CDR3 is TGTGCCAGCAGTCCCCGGGGAATCACCGGGGAGCTGTTTTTT.

CDR3 in amino acids: CASSHLTSGLGRPYNEQFF. The CDR3 bases are TGTGCCAGCAGCCATTTGACTAGCGGGCTCGGCCGGCCCTACAATGAGCAGTTCTTC. The V and J genes are TRBV4-2 and TRBJ2-1, with 10 bases aligning to TRBD2. The CDR3 length is 19 residues. V trimming: 3 bases; J trimming: 2 bases; junction bases outside the gene matches: 13. Per the germline V gene, CDR1 is LGHNA and CDR2 is YNFKEQ.

About this clonotype itself: A read error is possible here, since a much larger clone lies one base away. This rearrangement joins TRBV6-2 or TRBV6-3 to TRBJ2-3; the match to TRBD2 covers 14 bases. CDR3 length: 15 amino acids. Germline trimming cut 7 bases from V and 5 bases from J; bases unmatched to any gene: 5. The germline CDR1 and CDR2 sequences are MNHEY and SVGEGT. CDR3 residues: CASTTGLAGVDTQYF. CDR3 nucleotide sequence: TGTGCCAGCACCACGGGACTAGCGGGAGTAGATACGCAGTATTTT.

This clonotype was observed a handful of times. The CDR3 sequence: CASSPLLGETYEQYF. CDR3 DNA sequence: TGTGCCAGCTCACCACTGTTAGGGGAAACCTACGAGCAGTACTTC. The V call is TRBV18, the J call TRBJ2-7, with D possibly being TRBD1 (5 bases). V dropped 1 base and J dropped 2 bases, with 12 bases sitting between them. The germline V gene encodes CDR1 KGHSH and CDR2 LQKENI. There are 15 residues in the CDR3. The full variable domain, with the rest looked up from reference TRBV18 and TRBJ2-7, is NAGVMQNPRHLVRRRGQEARLRCSPMKGHSHVYWYRQLPEEGLKFMVYLQKENIIDESGMPKERFSAEFPKEGPSILRIQQVVRGDSAAYFCASSPLLGETYEQYFGPGTRLTVT.

V is TRBV11-2 and J is TRBJ2-5, with D uncertain. CDR3 length equals 11 residues. Germline V gene data show CDR1 as SGHAT and CDR2 as FQNNGV. V lost 7 bases and J lost 7, with 10 bases in between. In DNA form, the CDR3 reads TGTGCCAGCACCCTTGGCGGGACCCAGTACTTC. Translating gives CASTLGGTQYF.